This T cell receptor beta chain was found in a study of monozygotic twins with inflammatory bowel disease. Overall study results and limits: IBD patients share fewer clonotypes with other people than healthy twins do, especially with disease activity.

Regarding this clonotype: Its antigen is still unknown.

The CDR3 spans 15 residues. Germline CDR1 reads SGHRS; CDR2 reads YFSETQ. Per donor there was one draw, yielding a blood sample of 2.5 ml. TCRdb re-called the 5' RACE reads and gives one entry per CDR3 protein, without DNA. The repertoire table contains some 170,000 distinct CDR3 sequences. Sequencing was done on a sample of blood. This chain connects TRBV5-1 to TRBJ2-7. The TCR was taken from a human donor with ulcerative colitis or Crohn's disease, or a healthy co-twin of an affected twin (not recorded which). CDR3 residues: CASSLADGGAYEQYF.